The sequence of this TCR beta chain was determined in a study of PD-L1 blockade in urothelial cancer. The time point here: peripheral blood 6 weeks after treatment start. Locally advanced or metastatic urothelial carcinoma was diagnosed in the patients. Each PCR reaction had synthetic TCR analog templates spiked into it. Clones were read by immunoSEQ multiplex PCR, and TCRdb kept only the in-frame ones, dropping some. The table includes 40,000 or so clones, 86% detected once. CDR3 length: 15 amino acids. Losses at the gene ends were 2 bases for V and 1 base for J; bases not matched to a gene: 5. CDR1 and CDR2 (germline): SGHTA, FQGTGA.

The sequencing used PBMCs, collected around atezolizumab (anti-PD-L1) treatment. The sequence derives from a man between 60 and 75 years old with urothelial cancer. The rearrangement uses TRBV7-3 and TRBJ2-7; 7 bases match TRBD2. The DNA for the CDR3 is TGTGCCAGCAGCTTATTGCGGGGGACTTCCTACGAGCAGTACTTC. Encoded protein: CASSLLRGTSYEQYF.